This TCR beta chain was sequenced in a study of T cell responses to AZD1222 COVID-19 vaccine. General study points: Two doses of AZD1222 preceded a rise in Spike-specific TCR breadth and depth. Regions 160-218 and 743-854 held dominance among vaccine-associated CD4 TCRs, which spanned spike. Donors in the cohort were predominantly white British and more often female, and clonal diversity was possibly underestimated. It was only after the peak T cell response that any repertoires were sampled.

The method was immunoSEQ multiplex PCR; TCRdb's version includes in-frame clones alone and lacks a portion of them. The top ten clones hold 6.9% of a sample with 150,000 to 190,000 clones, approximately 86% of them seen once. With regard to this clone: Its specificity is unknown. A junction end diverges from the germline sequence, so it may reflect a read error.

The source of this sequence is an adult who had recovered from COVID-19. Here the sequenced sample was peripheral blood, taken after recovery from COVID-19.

Written as DNA, the CDR3 is TGTGCCAGCAGCCGGGTGAATGGGGACAACGGGGCGGCCTTC. Its protein is CASSRVNGDNGAAF. The rearrangement joins TRBV5-6 to TRBJ1-2; D is possibly TRBD1 (6 bases). Germline V CDR1 and CDR2: SGHDT, YYEEEE. The CDR3 runs 14 residues.